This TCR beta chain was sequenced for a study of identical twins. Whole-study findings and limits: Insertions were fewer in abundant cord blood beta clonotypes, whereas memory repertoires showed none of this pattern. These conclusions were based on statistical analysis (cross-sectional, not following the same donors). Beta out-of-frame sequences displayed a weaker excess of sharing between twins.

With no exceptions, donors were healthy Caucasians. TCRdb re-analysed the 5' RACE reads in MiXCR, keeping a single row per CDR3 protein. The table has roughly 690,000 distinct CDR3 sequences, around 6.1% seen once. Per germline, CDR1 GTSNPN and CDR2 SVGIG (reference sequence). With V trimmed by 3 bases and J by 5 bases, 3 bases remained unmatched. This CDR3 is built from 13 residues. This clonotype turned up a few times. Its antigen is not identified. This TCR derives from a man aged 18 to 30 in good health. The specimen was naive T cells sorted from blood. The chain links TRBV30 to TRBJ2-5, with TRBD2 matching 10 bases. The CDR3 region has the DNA TGTGCCTGGAGAGGACTAGCGGAGGAGACCCAGTACTTC. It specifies CAWRGLAEETQYF.